These 11 T cell receptor beta chains were sequenced from one sample in a study of CD8+ T cells in alopecia areata. Reverse transcription of extracted RNA yielded cDNA, which provided the sequencing template. Assay: immunoSEQ multiplex PCR; the TCRdb copy retains only in-frame clones and omits some. The top ten clones hold less than 40% of a sample with roughly 150,000 clones, approximately 65% of them seen once. What was sequenced was CD8+ T cells sorted from blood. The receptors derive from a human donor in good health.

The rearrangement uses TRBV11-2 and TRBJ2-7, with TRBD1 as a possible D gene (6 bases). The germline CDR1 and CDR2 sequences are SGHAT and FQNNGV. This CDR3 comprises 13 residues. V gave up 3 bases and J gave up 2 bases, with 8 bases separating them. CDR3 coding DNA: TGTGCCAGCAGCTTCGGACAGACCTACGAGCAGTACTTC. Translating it yields CASSFGQTYEQYF.

The V gene is TRBV7-9, the J gene TRBJ2-5; the D is unclear. Trimming removed 5 bases at V and 2 bases at J, with 12 bases between. The CDR3 length is 14 residues. The V gene's germline CDR1 is SEHNR and CDR2 FQNEAQ (reference sequence). CDR3 sequence (DNA): TGTGCCAGCAGCCTACAGACAATACAAGAGACCCAGTACTTC. Protein: CASSLQTIQETQYF.

The chain couples TRBV5-6 to TRBJ2-7; D might be TRBD2 (6 bases). The V gene's germline CDR1 is SGHDT and CDR2 YYEEEE. V shed 4 bases and J shed 6 bases, with 14 bases lying between them. This CDR3 is built from 13 residues. The CDR3 region has the DNA TGTGCCAGCAGCCTTTATGGAGGGGCCGAGCAGTACTTC. This sequence encodes CASSLYGGAEQYF.

This clone was recorded a few times. The gene calls are TRBV19 and TRBJ2-7; a possible D gene is TRBD2 (6 bases). The V end was cut by 0 bases, the J end by 2 bases, with 8 bases between. Germline V gene data show CDR1 as LNHDA and CDR2 as SQIVND (reference sequence). The CDR3 sequence is 14 residues long. The CDR3 nucleotides are TGTGCCAGTAGTATAGATGGCGGGACCTACGAGCAGTACTTC. Translation: CASSIDGGTYEQYF.

This chain uses TRBV5-6 with TRBJ1-2; TRBD1 aligns across 10 bases. Unmatched junction bases numbered 8, after V lost 4 bases and J lost 5 bases. From germline, CDR1 is SGHDT and CDR2 YYEEEE. The CDR3 length is 15 residues. CDR3: CASSPGTGAVYGYTF. The CDR3 region has the DNA TGTGCCAGCAGCCCGGGGACAGGGGCTGTTTATGGCTACACCTTC. The full variable domain, completed using reference TRBV5-6 and TRBJ1-2, is DAGVTQSPTHLIKTRGQQVTLRCSPKSGHDTVSWYQQALGQGPQFIFQYYEEEERQRGNFPDRFSGHQFPNYSSELNVNALLLGDSALYLCASSPGTGAVYGYTFGSGTRLTVV.

This chain joins TRBV14 and TRBJ2-4, with TRBD2 as a possible D gene (6 bases). With 8 bases removed from V and 3 bases from J, the gap between germline ends came to 17 bases. The CDR3 length is 15 residues. Germline V lookup: CDR1 SGHDN, CDR2 FVKESK. Written as DNA, the CDR3 is TGTGCCAGCGGGACCGGAGGGCAGTACAAAAACATTCAGTACTTC. It codes for CASGTGGQYKNIQYF.

The chain uses TRBV4-1 and TRBJ2-7; D not certain. The germline gives CDR1 MGHRA, CDR2 YSYEKL. The CDR3 loop spans 13 amino acids. The V end lost 1 base, the J end lost 7 bases, and 11 bases lay between the germline ends. CDR3 bases: TGCGCCAGCAGCCAAGTCGAGATGGGTGAGCAGTACTTC. As protein: CASSQVEMGEQYF.

This sequence joins TRBV30 and TRBJ2-7; TRBD1 aligns across 10 bases. V lost 4 bases and J lost 2; bases outside the gene matches: 8. The CDR3 runs to 15 residues. Germline-derived CDR1 and CDR2 are GTSNPN and SVGIG (reference sequence). For the CDR3, the DNA is TGTGCCTGGACCGGGACAGGGGAAGGAGCCTACGAGCAGTACTTC. This encodes CAWTGTGEGAYEQYF.

The genes are TRBV30 and TRBJ2-5, with TRBD2 identical over 15 bases. Per germline, CDR1 GTSNPN and CDR2 SVGIG (reference sequence). Trimming took 7 bases from V and 4 from J; bases not matched to a gene: 7. The CDR3 contains 15 residues. The DNA for the CDR3 is TGTGCCTTGACGGGACTAGCGGGAGGTGGAGAGACCCAGTACTTC. Amino acids: CALTGLAGGGETQYF.

The rearrangement uses TRBV10-1 and TRBJ2-5; D may be TRBD2 (5 bases). This CDR3 has 13 residues. Between the trimmed V and J ends, which lost 3 bases and 5 bases, there was a span of 10 bases. Germline V gene lookup returns CDR1 WNHNN and CDR2 SYGVQD (reference sequence). The CDR3: CASSDGVVETQYF. The CDR3 DNA follows: TGCGCCAGCAGTGACGGGGTGGTGGAGACCCAGTACTTC.

The gene calls are TRBV29-1 and TRBJ2-7; 9 bases agree with TRBD1. Per germline, CDR1 SQVTM and CDR2 ANQGSEA. This CDR3 is built from 16 residues. V lost 6 bases, J lost 0 bases, and 12 bases stayed unmatched. The chain's CDR3 is CSVVTGQGANSYEQYF. CDR3 DNA sequence: TGCAGCGTGGTGACGGGACAGGGAGCAAACTCCTACGAGCAGTACTTC.